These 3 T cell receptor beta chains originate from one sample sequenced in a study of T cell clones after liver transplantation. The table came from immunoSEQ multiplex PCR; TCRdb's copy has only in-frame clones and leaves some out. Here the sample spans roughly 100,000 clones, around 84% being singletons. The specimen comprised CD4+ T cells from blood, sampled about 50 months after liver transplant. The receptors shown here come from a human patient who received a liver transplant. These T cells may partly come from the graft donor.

The CDR3 reads CASSLTLRTEAFF. The CDR3 region has the DNA TGTGCCAGCAGCTTAACCCTGAGGACTGAAGCTTTCTTT. The chain combines TRBV7-9 with TRBJ1-1; no clear D. This CDR3 has 13 residues. Deletions cut 2 bases from V and 5 bases from J, with 9 bases between. Germline CDR1 is SEHNR and CDR2 is FQNEAQ (reference sequence).

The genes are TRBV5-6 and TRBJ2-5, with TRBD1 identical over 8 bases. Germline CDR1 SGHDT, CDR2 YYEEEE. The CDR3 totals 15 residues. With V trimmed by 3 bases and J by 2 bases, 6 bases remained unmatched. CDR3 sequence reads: CASSWGGQGQETQYF. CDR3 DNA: TGTGCCAGCAGCTGGGGCGGACAGGGACAAGAGACCCAGTACTTC.

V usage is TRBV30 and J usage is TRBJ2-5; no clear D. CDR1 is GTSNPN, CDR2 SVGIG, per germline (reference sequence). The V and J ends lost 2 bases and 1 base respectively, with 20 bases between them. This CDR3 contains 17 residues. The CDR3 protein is CAWSSGRSPRLQETQYF. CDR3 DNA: TGTGCCTGGAGTTCGGGCCGATCACCCAGACTCCAAGAGACCCAGTACTTC.